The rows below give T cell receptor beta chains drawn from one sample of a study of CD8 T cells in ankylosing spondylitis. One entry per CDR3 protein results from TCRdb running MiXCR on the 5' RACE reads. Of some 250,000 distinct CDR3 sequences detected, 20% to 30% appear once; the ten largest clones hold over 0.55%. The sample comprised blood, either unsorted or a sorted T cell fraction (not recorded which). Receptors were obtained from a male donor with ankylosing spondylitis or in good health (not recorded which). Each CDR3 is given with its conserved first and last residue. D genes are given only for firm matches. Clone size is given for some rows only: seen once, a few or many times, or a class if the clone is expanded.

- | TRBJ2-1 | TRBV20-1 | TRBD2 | TGCAGTGCTAGGGGGACTAGCGGGGGTAGTAACAATGAGCAGTTCTTC | CSARGTSGGSNNEQFF
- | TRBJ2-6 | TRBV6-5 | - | TGTGCCAGCAGTTACCCGACCCCCTCTGGGGCCAACGTCCTGACTTTC | CASSYPTPSGANVLTF
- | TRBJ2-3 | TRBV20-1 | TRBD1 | TGCAGTGCTAGATCCGGGACAGGGCAGTATTTT | CSARSGTGQYF
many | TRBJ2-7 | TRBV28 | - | TGTGCCAGCAGTTCCCAGGGAGGCGACGAGCAGTACTTC | CASSSQGGDEQYF
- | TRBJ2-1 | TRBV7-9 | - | TGTGCCAGCAGCTTAGAGGCGGGGCCGCACAATGAGCAGTTCTTC | CASSLEAGPHNEQFF
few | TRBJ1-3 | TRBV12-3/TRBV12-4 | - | TGTGCCAGCAGTAGGGTTCCTGGAAACACCATATATTTT | CASSRVPGNTIYF
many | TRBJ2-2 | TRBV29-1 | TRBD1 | TGCAGCGTTGCGGGACAGGGAGTTTGGACCGGGGAGCTGTTTTTT | CSVAGQGVWTGELFF
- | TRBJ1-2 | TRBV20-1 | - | TGCAGTGCCCCAGTAGGATATGGCTACACCTTC | CSAPVGYGYTF
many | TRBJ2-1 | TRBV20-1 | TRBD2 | TGCAGTGCTAGGACTAGCGGGGTGTCCTACAATGAGCAGTTCTTC | CSARTSGVSYNEQFF
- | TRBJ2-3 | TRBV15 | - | TGTGCCACCAGAGTTGATGGCCAGGGCTCAGATACGCAGTATTTT | CATRVDGQGSDTQYF
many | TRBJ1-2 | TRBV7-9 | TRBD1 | TGTGCCAGCAGACGTACCGGGACAGGGCCCTATGGCTACACCTTC | CASRRTGTGPYGYTF
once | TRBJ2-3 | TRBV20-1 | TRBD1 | TGCAGTGCCCCGAGGAGCAGGGGGCGCACAGATACGCAGTATTTT | CSAPRSRGRTDTQYF
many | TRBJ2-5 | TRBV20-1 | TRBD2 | TGCAGTGCTAGATTGGCGGGGGGGGGAGAGACCCAGTACTTC | CSARLAGGGETQYF
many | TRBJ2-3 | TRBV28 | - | TGTGCCAGCAGCCTCCCGGGCACAGATACGCAGTATTTT | CASSLPGTDTQYF
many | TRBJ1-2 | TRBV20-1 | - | TGCAGTGCTCCGACGCAGGGTTCGGGTGGCTACACCTTC | CSAPTQGSGGYTF
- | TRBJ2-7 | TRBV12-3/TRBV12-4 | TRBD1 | TGTGCCAGCAGTTTAGCGTTTTTCCCGGACAGGGGGACCTACGAGCAGTACTTC | CASSLAFFPDRGTYEQYF
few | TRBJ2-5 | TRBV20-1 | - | TGCAGTGCTCCCCGTACCGGGGCCCAAGAGACCCAGTACTTC | CSAPRTGAQETQYF
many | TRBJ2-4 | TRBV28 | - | TGTGCCAGGACGGACTCAATCCTAGCCAAAAACATTCAGTACTTC | CARTDSILAKNIQYF
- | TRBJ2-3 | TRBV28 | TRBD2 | TGTGCCAGCAGCTTGACTGGGTTAGCGGGGGGCACAGATACGCAGTATTTT | CASSLTGLAGGTDTQYF
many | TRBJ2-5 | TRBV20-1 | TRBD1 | TGCAGTGCTTTAGGGACAGCTCAAGAGACCCAGTACTTC | CSALGTAQETQYF
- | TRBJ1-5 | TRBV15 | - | TGTGCCACCAGCCTCGTCAGCGGGCCATGGGACTACCATCAGCCCCAGCATTTT | CATSLVSGPWDYHQPQHF
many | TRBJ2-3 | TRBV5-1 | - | TGCGCCAGCAGAGGGGACATCGGGGCAGATACGCAGTATTTT | CASRGDIGADTQYF
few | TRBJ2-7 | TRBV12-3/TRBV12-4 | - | TGTGCCAGCAGTTTAGGGGCAGGGAGGTACGAGCAGTACTTC | CASSLGAGRYEQYF
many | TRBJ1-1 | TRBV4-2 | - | TGTGCCAGCAGCCAAGAGGGGGTCCTGAGGGAATTGAACACTGAAGCTTTCTTT | CASSQEGVLRELNTEAFF
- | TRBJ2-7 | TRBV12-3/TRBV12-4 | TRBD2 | TGTGCCAGCGCTAGCGGGGGGTACGAGCAGTACTTC | CASASGGYEQYF
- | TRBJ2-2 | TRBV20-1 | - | TGCAGTGCTATCCGGGGGGCTGGCACCGGGGAGCTGTTTTTT | CSAIRGAGTGELFF
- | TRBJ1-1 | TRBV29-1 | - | TGCAGCGCTCGAGGGAGGGGGGTAAACACTGAAGCTTTCTTT | CSARGRGVNTEAFF
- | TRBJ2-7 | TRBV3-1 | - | TGTGCCAGCACCCTGACAACTGCCTCCTACGAGCAGTACTTC | CASTLTTASYEQYF